These 15 T cell receptor beta chains were sequenced from one sample in a study of T-cell reconstitution after alpha-beta-depleted transplantation in children. TCRbeta library construction was performed incorporating unique molecular identifiers. TCRdb fed the PCR reads into MiXCR, producing one record per CDR3 protein. This sample has a few hundred thousand distinct CDR3 sequences; 13% occur once, and the top ten carry approximately 2.1%. Sequences were derived from PBMCs, mostly from graft donor cells, sampled 360 days after TCRalphabeta/CD19-depleted stem cell transplant. The receptor source for this set is a male patient aged 10 to 17 who had a stem cell transplant for acute myeloid leukemia, so the T cells may come from the graft donor.

The gene calls are TRBV20-1 and TRBJ2-2, with 12 bases aligning to TRBD2. CDR3 size: 14 residues. Germline-derived CDR1 and CDR2 are DFQATT and SNEGSKA (reference sequence). In DNA, the CDR3 is TGCAGCACCAGGACTAGCGGGAATAGCGGGGAGCTGTTTTTT. Its translation: CSTRTSGNSGELFF.

This clonotype showed up just a few times. The chain is built from TRBV19 and TRBJ2-2; possibly TRBD2 for D (5 bases). V shed 4 bases and J shed 4 bases, with 7 bases lying between them. Germline CDR1 LNHDA, CDR2 SQIVND (reference sequence). CDR3 length equals 13 residues. The CDR3 coding sequence is TGTGCCAGTAGTACGACTATCACCGGGGAGCTGTTTTTT. The encoded protein is CASSTTITGELFF.

This clonotype showed up just a few times. The CDR3 spells CASSPPGRDRGREQYF. CDR3 bases: TGTGCCAGCTCACCACCAGGCCGGGACAGGGGGCGCGAGCAGTACTTC. The gene calls are TRBV18 and TRBJ2-7, with 12 bases fitting TRBD1. V trimming: 0 bases; J trimming: 6 bases; junction bases outside the gene matches: 6. The CDR3 consists of 16 residues. Germline CDR1 KGHSH, CDR2 LQKENI.

This clonotype has a handful of counts. The J gene is TRBJ2-6, the V gene TRBV10-3, with 7 bases identical to TRBD2. V shed 0 bases and J 0 bases; nucleotides not matched to a gene: 14. The CDR3 consists of 21 residues. CDR1 and CDR2 (germline): ENHRY, SYGVKD. The CDR3 DNA reads as TGTGCCATCAGTGAGTCTATGTCTTTGGGGGGGATCTTCTCTGGGGCCAACGTCCTGACTTTC. The encoded protein is CAISESMSLGGIFSGANVLTF.

Only a few counts were recorded for this clonotype. This chain uses TRBV20-1 with TRBJ2-4; 9 positions agree with TRBD2. The CDR3 length is 13 residues. The ends lost 3 bases at V and 6 bases at J; junction bases unmatched: 3. CDR1 is DFQATT, CDR2 SNEGSKA, per germline (reference sequence). The CDR3 sequence is CSARLAGSNIQYF. The CDR3, as DNA: TGCAGTGCTAGGCTAGCGGGATCAAACATTCAGTACTTC.

This clonotype was counted only a few times. V and J are TRBV29-1 and TRBJ2-5; 7 bases are a match to TRBD2. V was clipped by 4 bases and J by 3 bases; unmatched bases: 5. CDR3 size: 13 residues. Germline CDR1 is SQVTM and CDR2 is ANQGSEA. The CDR3: CSVGLLAEETQYF. The CDR3, as DNA: TGCAGCGTTGGGCTTCTAGCGGAAGAGACCCAGTACTTC.

There are a few counts of this clonotype. In nucleotides, the CDR3 is TGCAGTGCTAGAGATTGGGACGAGCAGTACTTC. It specifies CSARDWDEQYF. This chain connects TRBV20-1 to TRBJ2-7, with no clear D. The V end was cut by 0 bases, the J end by 5 bases, with 5 bases between. Germline CDR1 reads DFQATT; CDR2 reads SNEGSKA (reference sequence). The CDR3 extends over 11 amino acids.

Only a few counts were recorded for this clonotype. The chain recombines TRBV6-1 with TRBJ2-7; 9 nucleotides line up with TRBD1. V lost 4 bases to trimming and J lost 2 bases; unmatched junction nucleotides: 9. The CDR3 totals 16 residues. Germline CDR1 reads MNHNS; CDR2 reads SASEGT. This CDR3 reads CASSATAGTGTYEQYF. CDR3 sequence (DNA): TGTGCCAGCAGTGCTACTGCCGGGACAGGGACCTACGAGCAGTACTTC.

This clonotype was detected a few times. V usage is TRBV4-2 and J usage is TRBJ2-2; TRBD2 might be the D (6 bases). Germline V gene lookup returns CDR1 LGHNA and CDR2 YNFKEQ. V lost 0 bases to trimming and J lost 2 bases, with 13 bases between them. This CDR3 spans 17 amino acids. The CDR3 nucleotides read TGTGCCAGCAGCCAAGATCAGCGGGCAGGAAACACCGGGGAGCTGTTTTTT. Its protein is CASSQDQRAGNTGELFF.

This clonotype was counted a few times. J is TRBJ2-7 and V is TRBV11-1; the match to TRBD1 covers 10 bases. J lost 5 bases, V lost 6 bases, and 10 bases had no gene match. This CDR3 comprises 15 residues. Germline lookup yields CDR1 SGHAT and CDR2 FQDESV (reference sequence). CDR3: CASSSRDRGYHEQYF. In nucleotides, the CDR3 is TGTGCCAGCAGTTCCCGGGACAGGGGTTACCACGAGCAGTACTTC.

The chain combines TRBV12-3 or TRBV12-4 with TRBJ2-1; 10 bases map to TRBD2. This CDR3 is 16 amino acids long. J lost 8 bases, V lost 0 bases, and 7 bases had no gene match. Here the CDR3 reads CASSLALLAGAYEQFF. CDR3 in DNA: TGTGCCAGCAGTTTAGCGCTTCTAGCGGGAGCGTATGAGCAGTTCTTC.

This clonotype was detected only once. The chain carries TRBV20-1 and TRBJ2-7, with TRBD2 matching 8 bases. The CDR3 length is 14 residues. Germline-derived CDR1 and CDR2 are DFQATT and SNEGSKA (reference sequence). The J segment lost 4 bases and the V segment lost 5 bases, leaving 10 bases of the junction unmatched. CDR3 sequence: CSAGVAGMRYEQYF. As DNA, the CDR3 is TGCAGTGCTGGCGTAGCGGGAATGAGGTACGAGCAGTACTTC.

This sequence joins TRBV28 and TRBJ2-1; D is uncertain. The V end was cut by 7 bases, the J end by 6 bases, with 16 bases between. This CDR3 has 14 amino acids. Germline values: CDR1 MDHEN, CDR2 SYDVKM. The CDR3 reads CASTLRVTTNEQFF. CDR3 sequence (DNA): TGTGCCAGCACCCTAAGGGTTACAACCAATGAGCAGTTCTTC.

V usage is TRBV5-1 and J usage is TRBJ2-6; D gene ambiguous. CDR1 and CDR2 from the germline V gene are SGHRS and YFSETQ. V lost 0 bases to trimming and J lost 1 base, with 11 bases between them. The CDR3 covers 17 residues. The CDR3 region is CASSLEGPMSGANVLTF. The CDR3 DNA is TGCGCCAGCAGCTTGGAGGGTCCAATGTCTGGGGCCAACGTCCTGACTTTC. Supplemented by reference TRBV5-1 and TRBJ2-6, the full variable domain reads KAGVTQTPRYLIKTRGQQVTLSCSPISGHRSVSWYQQTPGQGLQFLFEYFSETQRNKGNFPGRFSGRQFSNSRSEMNVSTLELGDSALYLCASSLEGPMSGANVLTFGAGSRLTVL.

Remarks on this clonotype: Lacking the conserved final phenylalanine or tryptophan, this CDR3 likely reflects a read error. The CDR3 nucleotides read TGTGCCAGCAGCCTATTGGACAGGGGGCCTCAGCCCCAGCATTCT. Amino acid sequence: CASSLLDRGPQPQHS. The chain carries TRBV4-2 and TRBJ1-5; 11 bases align to TRBD1. The V gene end was trimmed by 4 bases and the J gene end by 6 bases; junction bases not matched to a gene: 5. This CDR3 has 15 amino acids. In germline, CDR1 is LGHNA, CDR2 YNFKEQ.